This TCR beta chain was sequenced for a study of T cells in Graves' hyperthyroidism and ophthalmopathy. Looking at the study overall: Peripheral blood was taken when the disease was first diagnosed, before any treatment began. The study's findings and limits: The model foresaw ophthalmopathy a median roughly 6.5 months prior to onset.

This clonotype has a handful of counts. As yet, its antigen is unknown. Regions amplified from RNA transcripts were the TCR beta CDR3 regions. HTBI primers drove first-round RT-PCR of the TCR CDR3. TCRdb independently ran MiXCR on the multiplex PCR reads; one entry per CDR3 protein. The repertoire holds some 360,000 distinct CDR3 sequences, with about a sixth as singletons. This CDR3 has 15 amino acids. J gave up 2 bases and V 6 bases, and 5 bases lay outside the gene matches. The TCR originated in a woman in her 40s with Graves' ophthalmopathy. This sequence joins TRBV12-3 or TRBV12-4 and TRBJ2-1, with 9 positions matching TRBD2. Input material: blood. CDR3 sequence (DNA): TGTGCCAGCAGAATAGGGACTAGCCCCTACAATGAGCAGTTCTTC. This codes for CASRIGTSPYNEQFF.